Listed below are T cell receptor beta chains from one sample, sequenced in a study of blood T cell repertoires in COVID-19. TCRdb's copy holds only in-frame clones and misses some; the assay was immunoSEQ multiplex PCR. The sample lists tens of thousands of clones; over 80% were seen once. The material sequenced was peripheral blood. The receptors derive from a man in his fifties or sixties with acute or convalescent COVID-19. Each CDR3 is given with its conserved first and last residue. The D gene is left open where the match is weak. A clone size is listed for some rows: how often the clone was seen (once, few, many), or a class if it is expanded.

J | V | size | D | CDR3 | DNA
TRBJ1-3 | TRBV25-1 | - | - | CASSELSRGANTIYF | TGTGCCAGCAGTGAATTGAGTAGGGGCGCCAACACCATATATTTT
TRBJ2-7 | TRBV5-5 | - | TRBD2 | CASSEGLAGGYEQYF | TGTGCCAGCAGCGAGGGACTAGCGGGAGGATACGAGCAGTACTTC
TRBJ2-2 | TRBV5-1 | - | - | CASSLYPEGGELFF | TGCGCCAGCAGCTTGTACCCGGAGGGCGGGGAGCTGTTTTTT
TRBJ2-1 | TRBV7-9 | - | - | CASSSPELWNEQFF | TGTGCCAGCAGCTCCCCCGAGCTATGGAATGAGCAGTTCTTC
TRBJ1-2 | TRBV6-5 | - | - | CASSSKSYGYTF | TGTGCCAGCAGTTCAAAGAGCTATGGCTACACCTTC
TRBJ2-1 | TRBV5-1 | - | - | CASSDERATYNEQFF | TGCGCCAGCAGCGATGAGCGGGCCACATACAATGAGCAGTTCTTC
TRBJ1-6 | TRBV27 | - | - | CASSLFRTENSPLHF | TGTGCCAGCAGTTTATTTAGGACAGAAAATTCACCCCTCCACTTT
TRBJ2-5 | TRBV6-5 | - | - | CASSPPVGDQETQYF | TGTGCCAGCAGTCCCCCGGTAGGGGACCAAGAGACCCAGTACTTC
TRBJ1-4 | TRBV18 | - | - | CASSAGPLGNEKLFF | TGTGCCAGCTCAGCGGGACCCCTAGGTAATGAAAAACTGTTTTTT
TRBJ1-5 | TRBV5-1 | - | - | CASSAGGWNQPQHF | TGCGCCAGCAGTGCGGGGGGCTGGAATCAGCCCCAGCATTTT
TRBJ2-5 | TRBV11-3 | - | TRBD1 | CASSPRTGGQETQYF | TGTGCCAGCAGCCCGCGTACAGGGGGACAAGAGACCCAGTACTTC
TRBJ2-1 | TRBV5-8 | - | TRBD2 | CASSMGLAEDNEQFF | TGTGCCAGCAGCATGGGACTAGCGGAAGACAATGAGCAGTTCTTC
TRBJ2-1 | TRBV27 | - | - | CASRQDTNEQFF | TGTGCCAGCAGACAAGACACGAATGAGCAGTTCTTC
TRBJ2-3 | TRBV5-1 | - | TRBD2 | CASSPEAGGRLGDTQYF | TGCGCCAGCAGCCCCGAGGCGGGGGGGCGGTTGGGTGATACGCAGTATTTT
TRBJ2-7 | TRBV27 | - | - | CASSLSEGVEQYF | TGTGCCAGCAGTTTATCGGAAGGGGTCGAGCAGTACTTC
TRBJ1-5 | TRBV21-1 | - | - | CASSKRRVHSNQPQHF | TGTGCCAGCAGCAAACGCAGGGTTCATAGCAATCAGCCCCAGCATTTT
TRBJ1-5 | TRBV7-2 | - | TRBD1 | CASSLGTGSGGQPQHF | TGTGCCAGCAGCTTAGGGACAGGTTCGGGCGGCCAGCCCCAGCATTTT
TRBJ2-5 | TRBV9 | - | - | CASSVVAGRETQYF | TGTGCCAGCAGCGTAGTGGCGGGACGGGAGACCCAGTACTTC
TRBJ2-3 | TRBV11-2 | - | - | CASNSFREIADTQYF | TGTGCCAGCAACTCCTTTAGGGAGATCGCAGATACGCAGTATTTT
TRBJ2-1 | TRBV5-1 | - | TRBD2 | CASSLTSGRDNEQFF | TGCGCCAGCAGCTTGACTAGCGGGAGGGACAATGAGCAGTTCTTC
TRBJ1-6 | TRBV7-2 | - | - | CASSPTRQGTPLHF | TGTGCCAGCAGCCCCACGCGGCAGGGAACACCCCTCCACTTT
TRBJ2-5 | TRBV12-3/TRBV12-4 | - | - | CASSRRVRETQYF | TGTGCCAGCTCCCGCAGGGTGAGAGAGACCCAGTACTTC
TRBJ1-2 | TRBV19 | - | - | CASRSADVSGGGYTF | TGTGCCAGTAGATCGGCGGACGTCTCCGGGGGTGGCTACACCTTC
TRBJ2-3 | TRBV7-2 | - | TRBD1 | CASSLAPRTGEYF | TGTGCCAGCAGCTTAGCCCCCCGGACAGGGGAGTATTTT
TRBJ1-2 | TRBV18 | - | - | CASSSGTPTEGYTF | TGTGCCAGCTCTTCGGGGACACCAACGGAGGGCTACACCTTC
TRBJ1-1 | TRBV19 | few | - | CASSILGGDTEAFF | TGTGCCAGTAGTATACTGGGGGGAGACACTGAAGCTTTCTTT
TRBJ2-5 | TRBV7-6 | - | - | CASSLAGQGTVDYHEQETQYF | TGTGCCAGCAGCTTAGCGGGGCAGGGCACGGTGGACTACCACGAACAAGAGACCCAGTACTTC
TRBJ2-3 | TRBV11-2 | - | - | CASSSTLSGTDTQYF | TGTGCCAGCAGTTCTACCTTATCGGGCACAGATACGCAGTATTTT
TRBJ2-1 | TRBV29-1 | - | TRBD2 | CSVRTSGRNEQFF | TGCAGCGTTCGGACTAGCGGGCGCAATGAGCAGTTCTTC
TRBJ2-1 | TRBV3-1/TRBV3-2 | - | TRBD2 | CASSYPGLAFNEQFF | TGTGCCAGCAGCTATCCGGGACTAGCGTTCAATGAGCAGTTCTTC
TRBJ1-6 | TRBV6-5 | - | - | CASSYSAGSSPSPLHF | TGTGCCAGCAGTTACTCTGCGGGGTCGAGCCCTTCACCCCTCCACTTT
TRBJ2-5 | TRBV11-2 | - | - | CASSLGRGAYQETQYF | TGTGCCAGCAGCTTAGGGCGGGGTGCCTACCAAGAGACCCAGTACTTC
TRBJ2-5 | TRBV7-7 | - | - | CASRLSISGQETQYF | TGTGCCAGCAGGCTTAGTATTAGCGGACAAGAGACCCAGTACTTC
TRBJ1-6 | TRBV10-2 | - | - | CASSDGSPLHF | TGCGCCAGCAGTGACGGTTCACCCCTCCACTTT
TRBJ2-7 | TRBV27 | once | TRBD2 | CASSLGGGAGLYEQYF | TGTGCCAGCAGTTTAGGGGGGGGAGCGGGGCTTTACGAGCAGTACTTC
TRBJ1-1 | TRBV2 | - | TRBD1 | CASSRTAGQGLEAFF | TGTGCCAGCAGTCGAACAGCGGGACAGGGATTAGAAGCTTTCTTT
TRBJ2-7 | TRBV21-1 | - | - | CASSKGVTSGGYEQYF | TGTGCCAGCAGCAAAGGGGTAACTAGCGGAGGCTACGAGCAGTACTTC
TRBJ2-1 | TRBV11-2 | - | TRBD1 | CASSFRGTGTGSEQFF | TGTGCCAGCAGCTTCAGGGGCACAGGGACAGGCAGTGAGCAGTTCTTC
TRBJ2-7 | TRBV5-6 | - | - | CASSLSRRAGEQYF | TGTGCCAGCAGTCTATCTCGTAGGGCGGGGGAGCAGTACTTC
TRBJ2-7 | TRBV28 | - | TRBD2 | CASDSGISPYEQYF | TGTGCCAGTGATAGCGGGATCTCGCCCTACGAGCAGTACTTC
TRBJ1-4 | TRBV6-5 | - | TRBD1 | CASSSYAGGKLFF | TGTGCCAGCAGCTCTTACGCAGGGGGGAAACTGTTTTTT
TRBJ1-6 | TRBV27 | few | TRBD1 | CASSFRQGGSPLHF | TGTGCCAGCAGTTTCCGACAGGGTGGGTCACCCCTCCACTTT
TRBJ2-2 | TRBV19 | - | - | CASSWSKYLNTGELFF | TGTGCCAGTAGTTGGAGTAAGTACTTGAACACCGGGGAGCTGTTTTTT
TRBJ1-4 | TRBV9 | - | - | CASSVSGGEKLFF | TGTGCCAGCAGCGTTTCAGGAGGTGAAAAACTGTTTTTT
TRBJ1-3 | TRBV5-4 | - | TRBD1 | CASRSDRAGNTIYF | TGTGCCAGCAGATCGGACAGGGCTGGAAACACCATATATTTT
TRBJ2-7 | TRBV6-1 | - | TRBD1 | CASSVLTGAPPYEQYF | TGTGCCAGCAGTGTTTTGACAGGGGCCCCCCCCTACGAGCAGTACTTC
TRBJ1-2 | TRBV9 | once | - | CASSVGQLGGYTF | TGTGCCAGCAGCGTAGGACAGCTCGGGGGCTACACCTTC